The 3 T cell receptor beta chains in this list originate from one sample, sequenced in a study of glioma-infiltrating T cells after dendritic cell vaccination. The protocol was immunoSEQ multiplex PCR, while the TCRdb copy is restricted to in-frame clones and leaves out a portion. The sample records tens of thousands of clones, roughly 80% being singletons. Noted time point: after dendritic cell vaccination, including at tumor progression/relapse. The sequencing here drew on blood, taken after dendritic cell vaccination. The receptors shown here come from a human donor with glioblastoma.

The chain has TRBV7-8 and TRBJ1-5; no clear D. V was cut by 5 bases and J by 5 bases, with 13 bases left in between. This CDR3 comprises 14 residues. The germline V gene encodes CDR1 SGHVS and CDR2 FQNEAQ. The CDR3 region has the DNA TGTGCCAGCAGCGCCAGCGCTGCAGATCAGCCCCAGCATTTT. Translating gives CASSASAADQPQHF.

The V gene is TRBV6-1, the J gene TRBJ1-1, with 11 bases matching TRBD1. CDR1 MNHNS and CDR2 SASEGT come from the germline V gene. J lost 6 bases, V lost 2 bases, and 2 bases had no gene match. The CDR3 covers 14 residues. This chain's CDR3 is CASSEPGQGAEAFF. The CDR3 DNA follows: TGTGCCAGCAGTGAACCGGGACAGGGGGCTGAAGCTTTCTTT.

The chain is built from TRBV18 and TRBJ1-1; D is perhaps TRBD1 (6 bases). Germline CDR1 KGHSH, CDR2 LQKENI. The germline V and J ends were trimmed by 6 bases and 1 base, with 12 bases remaining between them. This CDR3 has 14 residues. CDR3 protein: CASSPGQTNTEAFF. CDR3 in DNA: TGTGCCAGCTCCCCCGGACAGACGAACACTGAAGCTTTCTTT.